The 10 T cell receptor beta chains listed next were all sequenced from one sample in a study of cytomegalovirus exposure and HLA in healthy donors. 60 Vbeta and 13 Jbeta primers were used in PCR. Repertoires were generated with immunoSEQ multiplex PCR, while TCRdb's copy carries only in-frame clones and drops some. Here the sample spans a few hundred thousand clones, around 81% being singletons. Sequencing was done on a sample of PBMCs. The source of these receptors is a woman in her fifties or sixties in good health and CMV-seropositive.

The V call is TRBV21-1, the J call TRBJ2-1; the table gives TRBD2 as D, unverified against the DNA. TRBV21-1 represents a pseudogene. The length of the CDR3 is 20 residues. DNA for the CDR3: TGTGCCAGCAGCAAAGTGGGACGACTAGCGGGGTCCCCTAAGACCTGGGAGCAGTTCTTC. Protein: CASSKVGRLAGSPKTWEQFF.

V is TRBV2 and J is TRBJ2-3; D remains ambiguous. Between the trimmed V and J ends, which lost 8 bases and 6 bases, there was a span of 15 bases. The CDR3 length is 13 residues. Germline V gene lookup returns CDR1 SNHLY and CDR2 FYNNEI. The CDR3 nucleotides are TGTGCCAGCCTTCAATACTCCTCCGATACGCAGTATTTT. Translated: CASLQYSSDTQYF.

V gene TRBV15 combines with J gene TRBJ1-2, with 7 nucleotides matching TRBD1. Unmatched junction bases numbered 9, after V lost 0 bases and J lost 8 bases. Per the germline V gene, CDR1 is LNHNV and CDR2 is YYDKDF (reference sequence). This CDR3 spans 15 amino acids. DNA of the CDR3: TGTGCCACCAGCAGAGAATCGACAGGGCCGGGGGGCTACACCTTC. Protein sequence: CATSRESTGPGGYTF.

This clone was seen a few times. This CDR3 is also generated by other DNA sequences in the sample. The chain links TRBV11-2 to TRBJ2-7, with TRBD1 identical over 7 bases. The germline V gene encodes CDR1 SGHAT and CDR2 FQNNGV. V gave up 3 bases and J gave up 4 bases; unmatched junction bases: 3. The CDR3 has 13 residues. Here the CDR3 reads CASSLGRGYEQYF. CDR3 sequence (DNA): TGTGCCAGCAGCTTGGGCAGGGGGTACGAGCAGTACTTC.

This clone was detected a few times. The chain is built from TRBV18 and TRBJ1-1; D may be TRBD1 (5 bases). The CDR3 length is 12 residues. Trimming took off 2 bases at V and 7 bases at J, with 8 bases between the two ends. Germline V gives CDR1 KGHSH, CDR2 LQKENI. The chain's CDR3 is CASSPGTLEAFF. CDR3 nucleotides: TGTGCCAGCTCACCAGGGACTCTTGAAGCTTTCTTT.

This clone occurred a few times. This sequence joins TRBV4-2 and TRBJ2-3; 11 positions agree with TRBD2. The ends lost 0 bases at V and 2 bases at J; junction bases unmatched: 4. In germline, CDR1 is LGHNA, CDR2 YNFKEQ. The CDR3 is 17 amino acids. CDR3 protein: CASSQDLAGGNTDTQYF. DNA of the CDR3: TGTGCCAGCAGCCAAGACCTAGCGGGAGGAAACACAGATACGCAGTATTTT.

V is TRBV6-6 and J is TRBJ2-7, with 8 positions matching TRBD1. Germline V CDR1 and CDR2: MNHNY, SVGAGI (reference sequence). This CDR3 is built from 13 residues. With 6 bases clipped from V and 5 bases from J, the junction kept 6 bases outside the gene matches. The CDR3 bases are TGTGCCAGCAGGCCGACAGGGGCGAACGAGCAGTACTTC. The encoded protein is CASRPTGANEQYF.

The J gene is TRBJ1-1, the V gene TRBV27, with no clear D. Germline CDR1 is MNHEY and CDR2 is SMNVEV (reference sequence). V was clipped by 1 base and J by 4 bases, with 13 bases between them. This CDR3 is built from 15 residues. This chain's CDR3 is CASSLLLDSPTEAFF. Here the CDR3 DNA reads TGTGCCAGCAGTTTATTACTAGACTCGCCCACTGAAGCTTTCTTT.

V gene TRBV19 combines with J gene TRBJ2-2, with D possibly matching TRBD2 (5 bases). Germline V gene lookup returns CDR1 LNHDA and CDR2 SQIVND (reference sequence). V was clipped by 3 bases and J by 0 bases, with 23 bases between them. The CDR3 spans 20 residues. CDR3 sequence: CASSILARRGPYANTGELFF. CDR3 DNA sequence: TGTGCCAGTAGTATCCTGGCCCGTCGAGGGCCCTACGCGAACACCGGGGAGCTGTTTTTT.

The rearrangement joins TRBV29-1 to TRBJ1-1; D is perhaps TRBD1 (5 bases). The V end was cut by 6 bases, the J end by 0 bases, with 11 bases between. Germline CDR1 reads SQVTM; CDR2 reads ANQGSEA. The CDR3 has 13 amino acids. The CDR3 DNA reads as TGCAGCGTCAAAGGGGTCATGAACACTGAAGCTTTCTTT. Its translation: CSVKGVMNTEAFF.